A selection of T cell receptor beta chains follows, all from one sample in a study of regulatory T cells in long-lasting Graves disease. TCRdb processed the multiplex PCR reads anew with MiXCR; each CDR3 protein has one entry. The table lists 550,000 to 650,000 distinct CDR3 sequences, about 16% of them singletons. This sample was also put to use in a study of T cells in Graves' hyperthyroidism and ophthalmopathy.

The material sequenced was peripheral blood mononuclear cells (PBMCs), taken at new diagnosis, from a patient treated with antithyroid drugs. All receptors come from a young man with Graves disease. The conserved cysteine and the conserved F or W are not part of the CDR3 here.

V gene	J gene	CDR3 protein
TRBV11-2	TRBJ2-2	ASSLVGTGGTGELF
TRBV6-4	TRBJ2-2	TSSDSSLTGELF
TRBV20-1	TRBJ1-6	SARRSWGTSPLH
TRBV6-2/TRBV6-3	TRBJ2-5	ASTSNWGGETQY
TRBV10-2	TRBJ1-1	ASRTTPRGVGLNTEAF
TRBV7-8	TRBJ2-1	ASSSSRESYNEQF
TRBV5-8	TRBJ2-1	ASSLRAGGPFNEQF
TRBV20-1	TRBJ2-3	SASGGGWEMDTQY
TRBV7-3	TRBJ1-1	ASNPWGGDTEAF
TRBV3-1	TRBJ2-1	ASSPSPNEQF
TRBV30	TRBJ2-1	AWSVPAGKSYNEQF
TRBV5-1	TRBJ1-1	ASSLDGTVMNTEAF
TRBV20-1	.	SARDPRGRGETQY
TRBV7-9	TRBJ2-3	ASSPGTSGSTDTQY
TRBV7-9	TRBJ2-5	ASGGPGRGQETQY
TRBV30	TRBJ2-7	AWSTSGTYEQY
TRBV12-3/TRBV12-4	TRBJ2-6	ASSRTSGGRGANVLT
TRBV7-8	TRBJ2-1	ASSSSRGGHNEQF